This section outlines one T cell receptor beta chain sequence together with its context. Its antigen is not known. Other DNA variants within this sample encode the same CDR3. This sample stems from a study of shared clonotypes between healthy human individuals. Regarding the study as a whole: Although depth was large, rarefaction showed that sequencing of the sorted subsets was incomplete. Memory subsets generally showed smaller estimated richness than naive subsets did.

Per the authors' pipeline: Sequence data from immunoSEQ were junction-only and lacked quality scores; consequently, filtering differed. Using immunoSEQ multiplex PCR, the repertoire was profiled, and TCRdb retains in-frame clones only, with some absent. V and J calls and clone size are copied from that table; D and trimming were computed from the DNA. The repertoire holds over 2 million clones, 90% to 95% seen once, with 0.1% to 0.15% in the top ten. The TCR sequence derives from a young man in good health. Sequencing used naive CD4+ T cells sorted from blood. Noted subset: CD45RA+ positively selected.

The CDR3, as DNA: TGTGCCAGCTCACCACCGAGCAGGCCGGATGAGCAGTTCTTC. It specifies CASSPPSRPDEQFF. The chain joins TRBV18 to TRBJ2-1; D is undetermined. The CDR3 length is 14 residues. Deletions cut 0 bases from V and 8 bases from J, with 11 bases between. Germline V gives CDR1 KGHSH, CDR2 LQKENI.